The 11 T cell receptor beta chains presented below share a single source sample, sequenced in a study of blood T cell repertoires in COVID-19. Only in-frame clones appear in the TCRdb table, and some are missing; sequencing was by immunoSEQ multiplex PCR. The sample yields 95,000 to 150,000 clones, around 90% seen once. Sequenced sample: peripheral blood. These TCRs come from an older woman with COVID-19, enrolled during active disease.

V usage is TRBV7-9 and J usage is TRBJ1-3, with TRBD1 matching 7 bases. CDR1 and CDR2 from the germline V gene are SEHNR and FQNEAQ (reference sequence). CDR3 size: 15 residues. J gave up 1 base and V 5 bases, and 5 bases lay outside the gene matches. CDR3 DNA: TGTGCCAGCAGCACCGGGACAGCGTCTGGAAACACCATATATTTT. Amino acid sequence: CASSTGTASGNTIYF.

The V gene is TRBV4-3, the J gene TRBJ2-3; TRBD2 aligns across 8 bases. With V trimmed by 1 base and J by 5 bases, 11 bases remained unmatched. CDR3 length: 17 residues. Germline V gene lookup returns CDR1 LGHNA and CDR2 YSLEER. The CDR3 here is CASSQGTPGLVGDTQYF. As DNA, the CDR3 is TGCGCCAGCAGCCAAGGTACTCCGGGACTAGTGGGAGATACGCAGTATTTT.

The rearrangement links TRBV6-1 to TRBJ1-1; 8 bases are shared with TRBD1. The trim removed 2 bases at V and 2 bases at J, leaving 10 bases unmatched. The CDR3 spans 17 residues. The germline gives CDR1 MNHNS, CDR2 SASEGT. Written as DNA, the CDR3 is TGTGCCAGCAGTGAAATGGGTCCCGGGACAGGTAACACTGAAGCTTTCTTT. Amino acid sequence: CASSEMGPGTGNTEAFF.

This chain connects TRBV11-2 to TRBJ2-6; a possible D gene is TRBD1 (5 bases). The germline CDR1 and CDR2 sequences are SGHAT and FQNNGV. The CDR3 covers 15 residues. V was clipped by 5 bases and J by 0 bases, with 8 bases between them. The CDR3 DNA is TGTGCCAGCAGCGTGACAGCCTCTGGGGCCAACGTCCTGACTTTC. It is translated as CASSVTASGANVLTF.

CDR3 loop: CASSPTRGLAAQYF. The CDR3 nucleotides are TGTGCCAGCTCACCCACCCGCGGCTTGGCTGCGCAGTATTTT. The chain carries TRBV18 and TRBJ2-3; the D is unclear. Germline V gene lookup returns CDR1 KGHSH and CDR2 LQKENI. The V gene lost 3 bases and the J gene lost 10 bases, with 17 bases spanning the gap. This CDR3 is built from 14 residues. Drawing the rest from reference TRBV18 and TRBJ2-3, the complete variable domain is NAGVMQNPRHLVRRRGQEARLRCSPMKGHSHVYWYRQLPEEGLKFMVYLQKENIIDESGMPKERFSAEFPKEGPSILRIQQVVRGDSAAYFCASSPTRGLAAQYFGPGTRLTVL.

This chain connects TRBV19 to TRBJ2-7; 11 positions match TRBD2. CDR1 is LNHDA, CDR2 SQIVND, per germline (reference sequence). The CDR3 is 15 residues long. V shed 4 bases and J 4 bases; nucleotides not matched to a gene: 6. This CDR3 reads CASSKTSGGPYEQYF. CDR3 coding DNA: TGTGCCAGTAGTAAAACTAGCGGGGGCCCTTACGAGCAGTACTTC.

The sample holds one count of this clone. This rearrangement joins TRBV19 to TRBJ1-5, with D maybe TRBD1 (6 bases). Trimming left V 7 bases short and J 7 bases short, with 20 bases between. CDR1 is LNHDA, CDR2 SQIVND, per germline (reference sequence). The CDR3 is 15 amino acids. The DNA of the CDR3 is TGTGCCAGTACCCCATGGGGCAGGGGAGGGCAGCCCCAGCATTTT. Translation: CASTPWGRGGQPQHF.

J is TRBJ1-6 and V is TRBV6-1; D ambiguous. The CDR3 contains 14 residues. V gave up 2 bases and J gave up 7 bases, with 9 bases separating them. CDR1 and CDR2 from the germline V gene are MNHNS and SASEGT. CDR3 in amino acids: CASSETGGNSPLHF. As DNA, the CDR3 is TGTGCCAGCAGTGAAACGGGCGGGAATTCACCCCTCCACTTT.

The J gene is TRBJ2-3, the V gene TRBV4-3; D remains ambiguous. The CDR3 runs 13 residues. The germline V gene encodes CDR1 LGHNA and CDR2 YSLEER. Trimming shortened V by 1 base and J by 5 bases, and 7 bases separated the two germline ends. CDR3 coding DNA: TGCGCCAGCAGCCAAGGACTGGAAGATACGCAGTATTTT. Protein product: CASSQGLEDTQYF.

The chain carries TRBV5-1 and TRBJ2-3; maybe TRBD1 (6 bases). The germline V and J ends were trimmed by 0 bases and 5 bases, with 16 bases remaining between them. Germline V gene sequence: CDR1 SGHRS, CDR2 YFSETQ. The CDR3 contains 16 residues. The CDR3 DNA reads as TGCGCCAGCAGCTTGGCCAGGTCAGGGGTGGAAGATACGCAGTATTTT. Amino acids: CASSLARSGVEDTQYF.

J is TRBJ2-3 and V is TRBV4-2; D gene ambiguous. Trimming shortened V by 4 bases and J by 2 bases, and 10 bases separated the two germline ends. Germline V lookup: CDR1 LGHNA, CDR2 YNFKEQ. The CDR3 is made up of 14 amino acids. Written as DNA, the CDR3 is TGTGCCAGCAGCCCCACGGTTAACACAGATACGCAGTATTTT. Amino acids: CASSPTVNTDTQYF.